This T cell receptor (beta chain) was observed in a study of beta chain features in type 1 diabetes. Reverse transcribing all isolated RNA meant expressed TCRB transcripts were sequenced. The repertoire was sequenced with immunoSEQ multiplex PCR; TCRdb's copy has only in-frame clones and lacks some. The sample records under 550,000 clones, over 10% being singletons. V was shortened by 3 bases and J by 4 bases, with 12 bases between the two germline ends. Germline V lookup: CDR1 SNHLY, CDR2 FYNNEI. The length of the CDR3 is 14 residues. This chain uses TRBV2 with TRBJ1-2; D remains unclear. The clonotype originates from a woman younger than 30 in good health. Source material: naive CD4+ T cells from blood. The CDR3 nucleotides are TGTGCCAGCAGTGAGTCCGTACTGGTCTATGGCTACACCTTC. Translated: CASSESVLVYGYTF. Together with reference TRBV2 and TRBJ1-2, the CDR3 gives the full variable domain: EPEVTQTPSHQVTQMGQEVILRCVPISNHLYFYWYRQILGQKVEFLVSFYNNEISEKSEIFDDQFSVERPDGSNFTLKIRSTKLEDSAMYFCASSESVLVYGYTFGSGTRLTVV.